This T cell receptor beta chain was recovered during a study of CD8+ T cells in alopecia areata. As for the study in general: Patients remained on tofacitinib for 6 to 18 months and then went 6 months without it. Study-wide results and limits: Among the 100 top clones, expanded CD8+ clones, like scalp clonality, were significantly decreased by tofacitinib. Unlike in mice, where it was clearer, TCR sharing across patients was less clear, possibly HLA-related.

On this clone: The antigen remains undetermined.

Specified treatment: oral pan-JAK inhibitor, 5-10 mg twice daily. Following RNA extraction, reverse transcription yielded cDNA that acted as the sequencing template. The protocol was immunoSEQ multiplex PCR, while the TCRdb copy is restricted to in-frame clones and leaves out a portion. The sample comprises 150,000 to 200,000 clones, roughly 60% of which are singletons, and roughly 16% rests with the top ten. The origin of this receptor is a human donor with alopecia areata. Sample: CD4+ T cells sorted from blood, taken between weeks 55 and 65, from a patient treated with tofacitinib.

This CDR3 is CASSYRTRPGNSPLHF. The CDR3 region has the DNA TGTGCCAGCAGTTACCGGACAAGGCCTGGGAATTCACCCCTCCACTTT. The rearrangement joins TRBV6-5 to TRBJ1-6; D might be TRBD1 (5 bases). Trimming took 2 bases from V and 7 from J, leaving 15 bases between them. Germline CDR1 MNHEY, CDR2 SVGAGI. The CDR3 has 16 residues.